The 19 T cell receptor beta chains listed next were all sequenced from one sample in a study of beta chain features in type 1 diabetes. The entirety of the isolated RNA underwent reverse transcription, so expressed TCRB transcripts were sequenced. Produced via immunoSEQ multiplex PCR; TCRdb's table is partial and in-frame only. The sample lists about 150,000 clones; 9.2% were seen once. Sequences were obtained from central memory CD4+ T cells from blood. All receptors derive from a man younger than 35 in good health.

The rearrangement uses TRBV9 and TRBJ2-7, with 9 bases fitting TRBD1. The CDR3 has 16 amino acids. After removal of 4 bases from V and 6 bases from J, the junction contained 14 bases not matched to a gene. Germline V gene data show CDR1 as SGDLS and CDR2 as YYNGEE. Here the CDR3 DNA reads TGTGCCAGCAGCCCAAACCCTAGGACAGGGGCCGGCGAGCAGTACTTC. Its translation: CASSPNPRTGAGEQYF.

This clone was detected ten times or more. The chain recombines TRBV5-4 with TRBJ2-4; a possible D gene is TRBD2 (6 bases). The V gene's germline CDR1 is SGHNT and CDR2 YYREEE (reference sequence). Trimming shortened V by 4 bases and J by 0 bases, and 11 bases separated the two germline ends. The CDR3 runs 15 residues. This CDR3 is CASSIPGLAKNIQYF. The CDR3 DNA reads TGTGCCAGCAGCATACCGGGACTAGCCAAAAACATTCAGTACTTC.

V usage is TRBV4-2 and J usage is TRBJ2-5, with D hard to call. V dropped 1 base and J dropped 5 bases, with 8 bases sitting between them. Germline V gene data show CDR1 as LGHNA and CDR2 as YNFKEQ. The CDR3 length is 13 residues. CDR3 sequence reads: CASSQGLGETQYF. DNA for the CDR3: TGTGCCAGCAGCCAAGGTCTCGGGGAGACCCAGTACTTC.

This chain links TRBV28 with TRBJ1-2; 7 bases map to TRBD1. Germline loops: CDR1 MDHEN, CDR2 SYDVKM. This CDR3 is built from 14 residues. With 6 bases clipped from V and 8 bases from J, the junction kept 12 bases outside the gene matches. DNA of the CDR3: TGTGCCAGCAGCCGGGGACAGTCATCTCGGGGCTACACCTTC. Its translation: CASSRGQSSRGYTF.

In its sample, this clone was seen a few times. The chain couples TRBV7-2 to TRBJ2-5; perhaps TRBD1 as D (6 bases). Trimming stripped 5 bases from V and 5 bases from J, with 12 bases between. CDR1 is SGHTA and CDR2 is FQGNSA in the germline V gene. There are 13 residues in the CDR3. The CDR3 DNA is TGTGCCAGCAGCCGAGGGGGTCACGAGACCCAGTACTTC. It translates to CASSRGGHETQYF.

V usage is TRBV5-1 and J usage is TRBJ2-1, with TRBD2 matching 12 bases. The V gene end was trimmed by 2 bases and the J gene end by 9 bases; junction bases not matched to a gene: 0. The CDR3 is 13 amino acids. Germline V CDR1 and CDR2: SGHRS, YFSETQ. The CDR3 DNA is TGCGCCAGCAGCTTACTAGCGGGGGGTGAGCAGTTCTTC. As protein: CASSLLAGGEQFF.

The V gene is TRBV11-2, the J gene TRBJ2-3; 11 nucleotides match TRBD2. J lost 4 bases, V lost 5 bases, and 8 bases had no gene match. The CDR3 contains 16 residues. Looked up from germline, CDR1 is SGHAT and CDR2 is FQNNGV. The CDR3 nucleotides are TGTGCCAGCAGCAAAGGGGGACTAGCGGCCCCAGATACGCAGTATTTT. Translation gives CASSKGGLAAPDTQYF.

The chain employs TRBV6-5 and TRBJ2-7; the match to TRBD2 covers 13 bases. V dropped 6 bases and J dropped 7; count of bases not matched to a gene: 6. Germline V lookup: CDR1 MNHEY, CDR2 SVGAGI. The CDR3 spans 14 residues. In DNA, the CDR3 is TGTGCCAGCAGCCGTACTAGCGGGGGGGCTGAGCAGTACTTC. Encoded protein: CASSRTSGGAEQYF.

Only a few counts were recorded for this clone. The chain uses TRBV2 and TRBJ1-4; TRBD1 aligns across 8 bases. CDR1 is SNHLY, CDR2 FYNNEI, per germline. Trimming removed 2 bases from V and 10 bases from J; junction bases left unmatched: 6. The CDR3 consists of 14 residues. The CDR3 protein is CASSERSGGGKLFF. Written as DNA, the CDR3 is TGTGCCAGCAGTGAAAGGTCAGGGGGCGGAAAACTGTTTTTT.

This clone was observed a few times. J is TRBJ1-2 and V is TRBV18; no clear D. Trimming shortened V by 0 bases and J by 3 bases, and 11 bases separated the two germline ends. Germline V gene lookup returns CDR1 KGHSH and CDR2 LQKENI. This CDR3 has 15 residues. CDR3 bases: TGTGCCAGCTCACCACCGACCGGGAGAGACTATGGCTACACCTTC. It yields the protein CASSPPTGRDYGYTF.

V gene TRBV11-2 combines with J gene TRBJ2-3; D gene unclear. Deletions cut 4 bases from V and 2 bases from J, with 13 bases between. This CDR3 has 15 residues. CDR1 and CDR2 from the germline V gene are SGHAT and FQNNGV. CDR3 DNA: TGTGCCAGCAGCTCCTCGCCATGGCCCACAGATACGCAGTATTTT. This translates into CASSSSPWPTDTQYF. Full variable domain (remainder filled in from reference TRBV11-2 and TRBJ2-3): EAGVAQSPRYKIIEKRQSVAFWCNPISGHATLYWYQQILGQGPKLLIQFQNNGVVDDSQLPKDRFSAERLKGVDSTLKIQPAKLEDSAVYLCASSSSPWPTDTQYFGPGTRLTVL.

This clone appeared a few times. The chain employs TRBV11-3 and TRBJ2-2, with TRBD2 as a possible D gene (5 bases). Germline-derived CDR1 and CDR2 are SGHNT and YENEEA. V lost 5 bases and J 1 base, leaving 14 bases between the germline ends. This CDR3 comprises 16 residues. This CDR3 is CASSRAPRGNTGELFF. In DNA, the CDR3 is TGTGCCAGCAGCCGCGCGCCTCGGGGGAACACCGGGGAGCTGTTTTTT.

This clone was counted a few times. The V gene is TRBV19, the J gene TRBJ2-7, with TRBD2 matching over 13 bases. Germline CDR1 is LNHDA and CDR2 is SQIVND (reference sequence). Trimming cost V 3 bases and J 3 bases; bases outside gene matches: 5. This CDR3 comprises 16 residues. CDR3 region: CASSMAGTSGIYEQYF. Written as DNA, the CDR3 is TGTGCCAGTAGTATGGCCGGGACTAGCGGGATCTACGAGCAGTACTTC.

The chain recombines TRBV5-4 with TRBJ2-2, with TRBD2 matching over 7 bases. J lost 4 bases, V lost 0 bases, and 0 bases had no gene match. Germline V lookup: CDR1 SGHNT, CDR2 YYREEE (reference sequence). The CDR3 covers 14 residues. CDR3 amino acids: CASSLGGGTGELFF. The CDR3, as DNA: TGTGCCAGCAGCTTGGGGGGGGGCACCGGGGAGCTGTTTTTT.

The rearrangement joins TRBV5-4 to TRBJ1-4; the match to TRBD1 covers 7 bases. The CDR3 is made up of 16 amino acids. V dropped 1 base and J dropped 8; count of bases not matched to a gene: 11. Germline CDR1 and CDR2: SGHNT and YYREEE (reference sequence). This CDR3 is CASSLNDVRGEEKLFF. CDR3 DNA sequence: TGTGCCAGCAGCTTGAACGATGTCAGGGGGGAGGAAAAACTGTTTTTT.

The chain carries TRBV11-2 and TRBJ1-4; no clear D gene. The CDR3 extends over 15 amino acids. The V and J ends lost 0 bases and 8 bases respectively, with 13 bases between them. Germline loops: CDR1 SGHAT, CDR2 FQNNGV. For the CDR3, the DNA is TGTGCCAGCAGCTTAGACACTCGGGGTGGGGAAAAACTGTTTTTT. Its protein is CASSLDTRGGEKLFF.

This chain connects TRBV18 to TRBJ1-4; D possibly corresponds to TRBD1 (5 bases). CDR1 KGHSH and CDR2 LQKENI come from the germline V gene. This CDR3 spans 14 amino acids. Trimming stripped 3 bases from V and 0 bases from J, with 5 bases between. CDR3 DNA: TGTGCCAGCTCACCGACAGCAACTAATGAAAAACTGTTTTTT. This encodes CASSPTATNEKLFF.

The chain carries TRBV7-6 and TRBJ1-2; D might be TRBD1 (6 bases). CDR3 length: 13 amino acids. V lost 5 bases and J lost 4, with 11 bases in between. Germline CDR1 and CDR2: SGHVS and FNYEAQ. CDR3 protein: CASSPGAGYGYTF. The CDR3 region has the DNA TGTGCCAGCAGCCCAGGGGCCGGCTATGGCTACACCTTC.

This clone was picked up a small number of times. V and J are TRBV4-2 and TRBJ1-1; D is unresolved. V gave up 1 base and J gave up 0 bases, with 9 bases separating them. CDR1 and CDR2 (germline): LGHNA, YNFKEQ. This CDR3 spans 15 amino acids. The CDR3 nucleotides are TGTGCCAGCAGCCAAGGCCGAGTCATGAACACTGAAGCTTTCTTT. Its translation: CASSQGRVMNTEAFF.